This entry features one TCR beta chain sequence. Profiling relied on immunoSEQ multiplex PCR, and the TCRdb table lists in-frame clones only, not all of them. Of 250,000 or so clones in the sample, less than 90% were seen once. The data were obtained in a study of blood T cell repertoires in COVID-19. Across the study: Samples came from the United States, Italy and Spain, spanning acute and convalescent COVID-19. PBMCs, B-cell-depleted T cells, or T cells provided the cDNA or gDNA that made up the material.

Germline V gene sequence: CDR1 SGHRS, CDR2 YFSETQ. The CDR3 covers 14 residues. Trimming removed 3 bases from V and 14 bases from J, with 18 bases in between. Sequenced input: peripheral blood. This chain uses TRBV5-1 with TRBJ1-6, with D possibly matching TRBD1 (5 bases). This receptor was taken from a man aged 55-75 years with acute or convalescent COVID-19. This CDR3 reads CASSSDTAPGALHF. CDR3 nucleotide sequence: TGCGCCAGCAGCTCAGACACGGCCCCGGGGGCCCTCCACTTT.